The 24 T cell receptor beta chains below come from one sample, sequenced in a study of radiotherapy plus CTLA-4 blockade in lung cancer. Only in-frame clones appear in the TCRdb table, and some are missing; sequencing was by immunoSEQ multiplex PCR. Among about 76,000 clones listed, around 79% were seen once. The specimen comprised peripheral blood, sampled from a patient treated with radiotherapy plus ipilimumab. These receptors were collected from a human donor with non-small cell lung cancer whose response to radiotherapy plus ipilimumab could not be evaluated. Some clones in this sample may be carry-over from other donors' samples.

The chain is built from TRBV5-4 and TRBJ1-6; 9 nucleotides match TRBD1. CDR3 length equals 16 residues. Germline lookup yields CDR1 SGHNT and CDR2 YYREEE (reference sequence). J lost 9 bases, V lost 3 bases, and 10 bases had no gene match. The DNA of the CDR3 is TGTGCCAGCAGCTCGGCTCCGGGACAGGGAAGTTCACCCCTCCACTTT. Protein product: CASSSAPGQGSSPLHF.

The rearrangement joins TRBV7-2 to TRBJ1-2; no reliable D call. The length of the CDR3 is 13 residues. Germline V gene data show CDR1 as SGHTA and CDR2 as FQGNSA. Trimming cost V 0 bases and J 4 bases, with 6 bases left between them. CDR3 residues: CASSLALSYGYTF. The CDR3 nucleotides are TGTGCCAGCAGCTTAGCGCTAAGCTATGGCTACACCTTC.

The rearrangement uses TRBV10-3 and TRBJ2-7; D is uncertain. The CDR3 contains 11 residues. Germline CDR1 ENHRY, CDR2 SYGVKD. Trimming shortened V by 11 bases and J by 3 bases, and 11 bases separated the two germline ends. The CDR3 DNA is TGTGCCGCCGGTCCCGACTACGAGCAGTACTTC. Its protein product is CAAGPDYEQYF.

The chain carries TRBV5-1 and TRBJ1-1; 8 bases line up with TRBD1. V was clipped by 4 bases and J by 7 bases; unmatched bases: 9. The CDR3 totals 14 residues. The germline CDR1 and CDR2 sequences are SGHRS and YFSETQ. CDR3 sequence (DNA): TGCGCCAGCAGCACCCGGACAGGGTTGGGTGAAGCTTTCTTT. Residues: CASSTRTGLGEAFF.

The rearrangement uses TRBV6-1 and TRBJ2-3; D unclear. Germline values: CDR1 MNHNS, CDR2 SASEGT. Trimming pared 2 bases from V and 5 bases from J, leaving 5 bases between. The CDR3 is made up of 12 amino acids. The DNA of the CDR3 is TGTGCCAGCAGTGAAAACAAAGATACGCAGTATTTT. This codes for CASSENKDTQYF.

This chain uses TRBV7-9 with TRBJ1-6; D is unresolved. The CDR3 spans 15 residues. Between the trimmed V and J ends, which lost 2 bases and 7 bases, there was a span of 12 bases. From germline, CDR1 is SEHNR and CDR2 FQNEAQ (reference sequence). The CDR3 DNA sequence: TGTGCCAGCAGCTTAACCGACGGAGTAAATTCACCCCTCCACTTT. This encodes CASSLTDGVNSPLHF.

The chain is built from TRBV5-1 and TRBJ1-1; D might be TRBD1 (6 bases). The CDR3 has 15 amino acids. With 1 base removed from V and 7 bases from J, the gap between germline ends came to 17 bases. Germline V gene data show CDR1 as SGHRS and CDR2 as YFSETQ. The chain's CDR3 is CASSLIPQGQGEAFF. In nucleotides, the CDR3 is TGCGCCAGCAGCTTGATCCCTCAGGGGCAGGGTGAAGCTTTCTTT. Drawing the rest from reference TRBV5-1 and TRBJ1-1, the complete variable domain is KAGVTQTPRYLIKTRGQQVTLSCSPISGHRSVSWYQQTPGQGLQFLFEYFSETQRNKGNFPGRFSGRQFSNSRSEMNVSTLELGDSALYLCASSLIPQGQGEAFFGQGTRLTVV.

CDR3 amino acids: CASLLGQGHVDEQFF. The CDR3 coding sequence is TGTGCCAGCCTCCTGGGACAGGGTCATGTCGATGAGCAGTTCTTC. The gene calls are TRBV2 and TRBJ2-1, with TRBD1 matching 9 bases. The germline CDR1 and CDR2 sequences are SNHLY and FYNNEI. J lost 8 bases, V lost 8 bases, and 13 bases had no gene match. The CDR3 is 15 residues long.

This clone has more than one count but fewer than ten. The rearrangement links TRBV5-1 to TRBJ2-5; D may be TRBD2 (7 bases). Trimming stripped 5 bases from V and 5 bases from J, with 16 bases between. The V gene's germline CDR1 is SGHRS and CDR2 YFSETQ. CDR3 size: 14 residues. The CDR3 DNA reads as TGCGCCAGCAGTTACTCAGGGGAGGGGGAGACCCAGTACTTC. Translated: CASSYSGEGETQYF.

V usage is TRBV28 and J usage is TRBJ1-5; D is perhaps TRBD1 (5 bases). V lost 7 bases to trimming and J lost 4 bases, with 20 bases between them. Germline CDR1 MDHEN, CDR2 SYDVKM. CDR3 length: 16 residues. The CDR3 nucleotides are TGTGCCAGCAAATTTTTGGACACGGGCCTAAATCAGCCCCAGCATTTT. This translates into CASKFLDTGLNQPQHF.

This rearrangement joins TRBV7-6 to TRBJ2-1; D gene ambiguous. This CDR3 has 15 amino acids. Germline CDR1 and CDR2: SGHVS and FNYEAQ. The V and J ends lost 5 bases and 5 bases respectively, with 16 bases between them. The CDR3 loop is CASSPLGLVNNEQFF. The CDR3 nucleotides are TGTGCCAGCAGCCCTTTGGGCCTCGTTAACAATGAGCAGTTCTTC. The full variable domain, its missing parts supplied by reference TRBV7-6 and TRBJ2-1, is GAGVSQSPRYKVTKRGQDVALRCDPISGHVSLYWYRQALGQGPEFLTYFNYEAQQDKSGLPNDRFSAERPEGSISTLTIQRTEQRDSAMYRCASSPLGLVNNEQFFGPGTRLTVL.

The CDR3 nucleotides are TGTGCCAGCACCGGGACAGGGAAGGCTGAAGCTTTCTTT. This sequence encodes CASTGTGKAEAFF. This chain uses TRBV2 with TRBJ1-1; 9 nucleotides align to TRBD1. The CDR3 is 13 residues long. The junction had 6 bases not matched to a gene; V was cut back by 7 bases and J by 6 bases. Per the germline V gene, CDR1 is SNHLY and CDR2 is FYNNEI.

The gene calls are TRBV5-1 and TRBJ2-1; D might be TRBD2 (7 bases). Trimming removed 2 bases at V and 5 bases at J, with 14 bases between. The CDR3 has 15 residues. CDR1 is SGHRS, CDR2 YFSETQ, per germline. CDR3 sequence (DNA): TGCGCCAGCAGCTTCGGGGGGACAAACGACAATGAGCAGTTCTTC. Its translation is CASSFGGTNDNEQFF.

The CDR3 DNA reads TGTGCCAGCAGCCATGGGGCGGGAACAGGGGGGCAAGAGACCCAGTACTTC. Protein product: CASSHGAGTGGQETQYF. The chain uses TRBV11-1 and TRBJ2-5; 8 bases align to TRBD1. V trimming: 5 bases; J trimming: 2 bases; junction bases outside the gene matches: 13. The CDR3 length is 17 residues. Per the germline V gene, CDR1 is SGHAT and CDR2 is FQDESV (reference sequence).

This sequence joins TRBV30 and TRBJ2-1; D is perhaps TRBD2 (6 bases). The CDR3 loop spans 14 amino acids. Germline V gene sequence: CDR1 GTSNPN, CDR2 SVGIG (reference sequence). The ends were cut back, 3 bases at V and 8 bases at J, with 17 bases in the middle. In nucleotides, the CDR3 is TGTGCCTGGAGCCCTCCCCGACTAGGCCATGAGCAGTTCTTC. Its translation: CAWSPPRLGHEQFF.

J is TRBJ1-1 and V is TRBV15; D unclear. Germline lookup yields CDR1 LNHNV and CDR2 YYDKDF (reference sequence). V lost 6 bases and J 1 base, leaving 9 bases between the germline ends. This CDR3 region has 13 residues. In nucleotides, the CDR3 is TGTGCCACCAGGTGGCAGGAGAACACTGAAGCTTTCTTT. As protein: CATRWQENTEAFF. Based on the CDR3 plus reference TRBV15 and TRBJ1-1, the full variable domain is DAMVIQNPRYQVTQFGKPVTLSCSQTLNHNVMYWYQQKSSQAPKLLFHYYDKDFNNEADTPDNFQSRRPNTSFCFLDIRSPGLGDTAMYLCATRWQENTEAFFGQGTRLTVV.

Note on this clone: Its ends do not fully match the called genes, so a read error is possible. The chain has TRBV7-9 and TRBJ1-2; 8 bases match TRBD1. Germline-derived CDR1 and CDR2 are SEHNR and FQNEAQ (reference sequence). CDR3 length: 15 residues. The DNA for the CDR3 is TGTGCCAGCAGTCCCTTAGACTCAGGGGGCGTAGGCTACGCCTTC. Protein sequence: CASSPLDSGGVGYAF.

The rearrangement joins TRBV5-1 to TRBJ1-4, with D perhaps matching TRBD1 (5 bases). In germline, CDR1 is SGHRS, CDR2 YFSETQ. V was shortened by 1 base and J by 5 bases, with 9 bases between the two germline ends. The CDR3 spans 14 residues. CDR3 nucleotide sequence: TGCGCCAGCAGCTTGTCAGGGAACAATGAAAAACTGTTTTTT. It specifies CASSLSGNNEKLFF.

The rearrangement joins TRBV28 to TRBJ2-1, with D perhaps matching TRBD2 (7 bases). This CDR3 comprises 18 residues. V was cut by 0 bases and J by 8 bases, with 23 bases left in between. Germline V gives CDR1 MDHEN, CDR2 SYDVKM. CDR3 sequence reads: CASSLWAGRGGAGDEQFF. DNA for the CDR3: TGTGCCAGCAGTTTATGGGCGGGGAGAGGGGGGGCCGGGGATGAGCAGTTCTTC.

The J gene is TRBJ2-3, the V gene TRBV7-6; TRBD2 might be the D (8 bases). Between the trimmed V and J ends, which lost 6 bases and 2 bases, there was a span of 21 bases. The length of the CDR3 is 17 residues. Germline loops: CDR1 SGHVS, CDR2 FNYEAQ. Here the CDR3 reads CASSWGGGTDATDTQYF. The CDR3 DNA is TGTGCCAGCAGTTGGGGCGGGGGGACAGACGCCACAGATACGCAGTATTTT.

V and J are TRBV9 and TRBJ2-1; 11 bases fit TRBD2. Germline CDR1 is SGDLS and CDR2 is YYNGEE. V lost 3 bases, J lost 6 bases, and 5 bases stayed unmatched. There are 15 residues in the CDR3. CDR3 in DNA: TGTGCCAGCAGCGGGGGGACTAGCGGTTTCAATGAGCAGTTCTTC. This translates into CASSGGTSGFNEQFF.

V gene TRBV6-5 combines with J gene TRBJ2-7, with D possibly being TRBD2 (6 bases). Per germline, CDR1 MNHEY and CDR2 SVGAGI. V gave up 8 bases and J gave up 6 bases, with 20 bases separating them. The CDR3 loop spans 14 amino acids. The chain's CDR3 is CASGRWGEASEQYF. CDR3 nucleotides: TGTGCCAGCGGCCGCTGGGGGGAAGCCTCCGAGCAGTACTTC.

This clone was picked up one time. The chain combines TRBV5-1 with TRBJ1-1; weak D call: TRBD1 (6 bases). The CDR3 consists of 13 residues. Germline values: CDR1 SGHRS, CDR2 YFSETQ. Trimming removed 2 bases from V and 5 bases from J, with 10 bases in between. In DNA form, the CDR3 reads TGCGCCAGCAGCTTTTCAGGGGATACTGAAGCTTTCTTT. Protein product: CASSFSGDTEAFF.

In nucleotides, the CDR3 is TGTGCCATCAGTGACAGGGTGGAGACCGGGGAGCTGTTTTTT. Protein product: CAISDRVETGELFF. The rearrangement joins TRBV10-3 to TRBJ2-2; D is possibly TRBD1 (5 bases). This CDR3 is 14 amino acids long. CDR1 is ENHRY, CDR2 SYGVKD, per germline. The V end was cut by 3 bases, the J end by 5 bases, with 10 bases between.